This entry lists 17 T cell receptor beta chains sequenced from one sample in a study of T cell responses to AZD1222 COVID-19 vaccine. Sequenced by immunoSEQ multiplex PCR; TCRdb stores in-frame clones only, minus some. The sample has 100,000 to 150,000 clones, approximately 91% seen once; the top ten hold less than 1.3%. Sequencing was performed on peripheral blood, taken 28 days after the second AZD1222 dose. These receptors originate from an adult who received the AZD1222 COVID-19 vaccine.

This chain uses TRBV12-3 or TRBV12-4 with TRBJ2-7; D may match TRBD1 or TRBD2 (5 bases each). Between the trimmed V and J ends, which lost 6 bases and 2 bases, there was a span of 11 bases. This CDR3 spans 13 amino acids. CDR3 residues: CASRRVGAYEQYF. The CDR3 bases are TGTGCCAGCAGGCGAGTGGGGGCCTACGAGCAGTACTTC.

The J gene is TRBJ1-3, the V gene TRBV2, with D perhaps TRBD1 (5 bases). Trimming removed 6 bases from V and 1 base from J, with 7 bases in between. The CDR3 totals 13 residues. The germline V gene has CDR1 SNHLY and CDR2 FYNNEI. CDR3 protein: CASRAGSGNTIYF. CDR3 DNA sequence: TGTGCCAGCAGAGCAGGGTCTGGAAACACCATATATTTT.

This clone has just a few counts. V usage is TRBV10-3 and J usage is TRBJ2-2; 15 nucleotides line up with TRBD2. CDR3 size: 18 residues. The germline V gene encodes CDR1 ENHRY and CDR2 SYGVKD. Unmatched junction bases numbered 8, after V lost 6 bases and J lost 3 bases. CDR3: CAISPRTSGRDHTGELFF. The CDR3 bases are TGTGCCATCAGCCCTCGGACTAGCGGGAGGGATCACACCGGGGAGCTGTTTTTT.

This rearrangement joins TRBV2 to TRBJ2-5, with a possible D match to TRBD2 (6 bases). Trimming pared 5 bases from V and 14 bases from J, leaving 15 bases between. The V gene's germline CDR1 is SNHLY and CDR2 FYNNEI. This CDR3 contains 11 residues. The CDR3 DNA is TGTGCCAGCAGTTATAGCGGCAGACCTTACTTC. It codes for CASSYSGRPYF.

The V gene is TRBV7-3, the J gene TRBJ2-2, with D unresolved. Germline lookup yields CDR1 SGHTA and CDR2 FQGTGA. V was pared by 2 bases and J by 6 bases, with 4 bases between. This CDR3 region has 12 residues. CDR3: CASSLLPGELFF. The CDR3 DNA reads TGTGCCAGCAGCTTACTTCCCGGGGAGCTGTTTTTT.

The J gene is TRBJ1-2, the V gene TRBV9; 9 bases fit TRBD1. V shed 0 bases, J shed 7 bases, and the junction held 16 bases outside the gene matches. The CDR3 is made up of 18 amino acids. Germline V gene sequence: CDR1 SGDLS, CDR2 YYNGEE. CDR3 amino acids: CASSVVPGGADRGGGYTF. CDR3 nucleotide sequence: TGTGCCAGCAGCGTAGTCCCAGGAGGGGCTGACAGGGGGGGTGGCTACACCTTC.

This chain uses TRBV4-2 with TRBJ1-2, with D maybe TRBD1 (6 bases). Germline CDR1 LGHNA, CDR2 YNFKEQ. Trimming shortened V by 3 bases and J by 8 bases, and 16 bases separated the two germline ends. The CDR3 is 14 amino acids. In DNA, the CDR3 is TGTGCCAGCAGCCAGGACTCGGGGGCGAGAGGCTACACCTTC. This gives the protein CASSQDSGARGYTF.

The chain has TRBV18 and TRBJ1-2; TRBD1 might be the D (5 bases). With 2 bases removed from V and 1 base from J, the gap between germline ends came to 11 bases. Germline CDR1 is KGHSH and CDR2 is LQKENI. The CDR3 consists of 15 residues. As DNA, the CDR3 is TGTGCCAGCTCACCAAGCAGGGATGTTAACTATGGCTACACCTTC. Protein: CASSPSRDVNYGYTF.

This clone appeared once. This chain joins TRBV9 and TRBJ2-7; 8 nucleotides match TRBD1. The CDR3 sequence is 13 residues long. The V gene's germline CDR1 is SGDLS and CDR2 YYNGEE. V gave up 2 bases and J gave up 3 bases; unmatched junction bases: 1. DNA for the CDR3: TGTGCCAGCAGCGTCGACAGGGGCTACGAGCAGTACTTC. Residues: CASSVDRGYEQYF.

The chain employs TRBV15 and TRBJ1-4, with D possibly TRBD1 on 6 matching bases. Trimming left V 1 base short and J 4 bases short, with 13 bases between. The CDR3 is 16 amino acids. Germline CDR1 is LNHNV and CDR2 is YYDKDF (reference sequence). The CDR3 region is CATSRAQGSVNEKLFF. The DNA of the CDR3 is TGTGCCACCAGCAGAGCTCAGGGGAGCGTTAATGAAAAACTGTTTTTT.

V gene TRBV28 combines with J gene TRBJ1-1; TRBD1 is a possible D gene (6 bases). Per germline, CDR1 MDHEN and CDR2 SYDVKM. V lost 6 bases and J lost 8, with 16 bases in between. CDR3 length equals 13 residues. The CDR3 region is CASRLQGRSEAFF. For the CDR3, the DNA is TGTGCCAGCAGGCTCCAGGGGAGGTCAGAAGCTTTCTTT.

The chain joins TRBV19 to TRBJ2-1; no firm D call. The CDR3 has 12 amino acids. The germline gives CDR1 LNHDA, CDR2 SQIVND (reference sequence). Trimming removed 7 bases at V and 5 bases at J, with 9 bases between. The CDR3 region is CASKTDNNEQFF. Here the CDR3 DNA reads TGTGCCAGTAAAACAGACAACAATGAGCAGTTCTTC.

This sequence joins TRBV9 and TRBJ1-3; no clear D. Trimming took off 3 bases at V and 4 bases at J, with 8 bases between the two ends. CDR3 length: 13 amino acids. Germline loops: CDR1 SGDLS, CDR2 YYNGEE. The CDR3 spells CASSDHGGNTIYF. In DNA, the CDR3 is TGTGCCAGCAGCGACCATGGGGGAAACACCATATATTTT.

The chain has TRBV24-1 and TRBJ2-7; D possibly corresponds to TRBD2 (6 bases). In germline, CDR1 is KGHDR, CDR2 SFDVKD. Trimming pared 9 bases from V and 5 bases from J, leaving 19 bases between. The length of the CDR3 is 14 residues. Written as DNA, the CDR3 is TGTGCCACCGGACCTTCCGGGAGAGGGAACGAGCAGTACTTC. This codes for CATGPSGRGNEQYF.

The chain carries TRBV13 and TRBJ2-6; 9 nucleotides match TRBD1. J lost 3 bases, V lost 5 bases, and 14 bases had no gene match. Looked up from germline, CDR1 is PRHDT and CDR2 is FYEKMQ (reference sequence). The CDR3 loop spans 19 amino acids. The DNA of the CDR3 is TGTGCCAGCAGCATCCAAATAGACAGGGGGACGGTTGGGGCCAACGTCCTGACTTTC. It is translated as CASSIQIDRGTVGANVLTF.

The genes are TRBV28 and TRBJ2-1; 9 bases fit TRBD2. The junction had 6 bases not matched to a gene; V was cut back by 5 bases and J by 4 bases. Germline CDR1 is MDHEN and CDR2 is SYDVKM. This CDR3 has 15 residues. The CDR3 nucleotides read TGTGCCAGCAGTGTAACTAGCGGGCCATACAATGAGCAGTTCTTC. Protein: CASSVTSGPYNEQFF.

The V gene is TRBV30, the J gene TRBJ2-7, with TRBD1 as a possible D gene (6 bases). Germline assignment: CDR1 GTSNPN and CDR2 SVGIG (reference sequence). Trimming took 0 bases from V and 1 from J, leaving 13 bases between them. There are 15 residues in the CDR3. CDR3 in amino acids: CAWSVPGTRSYEQYF. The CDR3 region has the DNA TGTGCCTGGAGTGTACCGGGGACACGGTCCTACGAGCAGTACTTC.